The 28 T cell receptor beta chains reported below all come from one sample, sequenced in a study of T cells in localized non-small cell lung cancer. TCRdb's table, derived via immunoSEQ multiplex PCR, lists solely in-frame clones and lacks some. Of about 24,000 clones listed, roughly 90% are singletons. Sample: PBMCs, taken before any cancer treatment. Source of these receptors: a man aged 40 to 70 with stage II lung adenocarcinoma.

V usage is TRBV6-4 and J usage is TRBJ1-2; the D is unclear. Per germline, CDR1 MRHNA and CDR2 SNTAGT. V lost 5 bases and J 8 bases, leaving 24 bases between the germline ends. The CDR3 has 16 residues. The CDR3 DNA is TGTGCCAGCAGTCCGGGATTTGTAGCTGAACTAGAAGGCTACACCTTC. Translated, it gives CASSPGFVAELEGYTF.

The chain uses TRBV5-1 and TRBJ2-5, with 9 positions matching TRBD1. V was pared by 3 bases and J by 4 bases, with 7 bases of the junction left unmatched. CDR3 size: 15 residues. Germline V CDR1 and CDR2: SGHRS, YFSETQ. The CDR3 DNA reads as TGCGCCAGCAGCTCTACAGGGGGCGAGGCAGAGACCCAGTACTTC. Its translation is CASSSTGGEAETQYF.

The chain joins TRBV19 to TRBJ2-2; 7 positions agree with TRBD1. With V trimmed by 3 bases and J by 4 bases, 5 bases remained unmatched. The CDR3 is made up of 15 amino acids. Germline-derived CDR1 and CDR2 are LNHDA and SQIVND (reference sequence). CDR3 nucleotides: TGTGCCAGTAGTATCCAAGGGGGCCCCACCGGGGAGCTGTTTTTT. This sequence encodes CASSIQGGPTGELFF.

CDR3 loop: CASSQAASETQYF. For the CDR3, the DNA is TGCGCCAGCAGCCAAGCGGCCTCAGAGACCCAGTACTTC. The rearrangement uses TRBV4-1 and TRBJ2-5, with D hard to call. Germline values: CDR1 MGHRA, CDR2 YSYEKL. The length of the CDR3 is 13 residues. V lost 1 base and J lost 4, with 7 bases in between.

This clone was seen once. This rearrangement joins TRBV6-5 to TRBJ2-1; D is uncertain. V lost 0 bases and J lost 0, with 6 bases in between. Germline CDR1 and CDR2: MNHEY and SVGAGI. The CDR3 runs 15 residues. CDR3 sequence: CASSYSTGSYNEQFF. Here the CDR3 DNA reads TGTGCCAGCAGTTACTCGACCGGCTCCTACAATGAGCAGTTCTTC.

V is TRBV5-1 and J is TRBJ2-5; 11 positions match TRBD1. The CDR3 has 15 amino acids. The J segment lost 3 bases and the V segment lost 4 bases, leaving 5 bases of the junction unmatched. Germline CDR1 is SGHRS and CDR2 is YFSETQ. CDR3 in DNA: TGCGCCAGCAGCATTAGGACAGGGGGCGAAGAGACCCAGTACTTC. Translated: CASSIRTGGEETQYF.

The chain joins TRBV6-5 to TRBJ1-1; no definite D call. V lost 3 bases and J lost 2, with 7 bases in between. The CDR3 is 13 amino acids. CDR1 and CDR2 (germline): MNHEY, SVGAGI. The CDR3 loop is CASSYPGNTEAFF. As DNA, the CDR3 is TGTGCCAGCAGTTATCCGGGTAACACTGAAGCTTTCTTT.

The V call is TRBV7-3, the J call TRBJ2-7; tentative D call: TRBD2 (5 bases). V lost 0 bases to trimming and J lost 7 bases, with 10 bases between them. Germline CDR1 is SGHTA and CDR2 is FQGTGA. This CDR3 is 13 amino acids long. The CDR3 DNA reads TGTGCCAGCAGCTTAACGCCGTGGGAGGAGCAGTACTTC. Translation: CASSLTPWEEQYF.

With respect to this clone: Mismatch with germline at one junction end may stem from a read error. The rearrangement links TRBV6-1 to TRBJ1-2; tentatively, D is TRBD1 (5 bases). The CDR3 loop spans 13 amino acids. Looked up from germline, CDR1 is MNHNS and CDR2 is SASEGT. CDR3 DNA sequence: TGTGCCAGCAGCCTGACAGATAACTATGGCTACAACTTC. This translates into CASSLTDNYGYNF.

V gene TRBV5-4 combines with J gene TRBJ2-5, with 9 bases that match TRBD2. After removal of 4 bases from V and 1 base from J, the junction contained 8 bases not matched to a gene. The CDR3 has 16 amino acids. Germline V gene lookup returns CDR1 SGHNT and CDR2 YYREEE (reference sequence). CDR3 residues: CASSPGLAGTQETQYF. In nucleotides, the CDR3 is TGTGCCAGCAGCCCCGGGCTAGCGGGAACCCAAGAGACCCAGTACTTC. Based on the CDR3 plus reference TRBV5-4 and TRBJ2-5, the full variable domain is ETGVTQSPTHLIKTRGQQVTLRCSSQSGHNTVSWYQQALGQGPQFIFQYYREEENGRGNFPPRFSGLQFPNYSSELNVNALELDDSALYLCASSPGLAGTQETQYFGPGTRLLVL.

In this sample, this clone turned up a few times. This chain uses TRBV19 with TRBJ1-5; D remains ambiguous. This CDR3 region has 13 residues. In germline, CDR1 is LNHDA, CDR2 SQIVND (reference sequence). V was clipped by 9 bases and J by 5 bases, with 14 bases between them. In DNA, the CDR3 is TGTGCCAGCAAATACAGAGAGGATCAGCCCCAGCATTTT. Its translation: CASKYREDQPQHF.

V usage is TRBV5-1 and J usage is TRBJ1-4; D unclear. The germline V gene encodes CDR1 SGHRS and CDR2 YFSETQ. This CDR3 region has 20 residues. V was pared by 4 bases and J by 0 bases, with 25 bases between. CDR3: CASSPSVVGRRVATNEKLFF. For the CDR3, the DNA is TGCGCCAGCAGCCCCAGTGTTGTAGGCCGGAGGGTTGCAACTAATGAAAAACTGTTTTTT.

The rearrangement uses TRBV6-6 and TRBJ1-2, with D maybe TRBD1 (6 bases). The CDR3 extends over 14 amino acids. The germline V gene has CDR1 MNHNY and CDR2 SVGAGI (reference sequence). V lost 6 bases and J 5 bases, leaving 16 bases between the germline ends. CDR3 protein: CASSPRGGPYGYTF. CDR3 nucleotide sequence: TGTGCCAGCAGCCCGAGGGGGGGGCCATATGGCTACACCTTC.

The chain carries TRBV14 and TRBJ2-2; 10 bases fit TRBD2. This CDR3 is 20 amino acids long. Germline V gene sequence: CDR1 SGHDN, CDR2 FVKESK. Trimming took 4 bases from V and 2 from J; bases not matched to a gene: 16. Here the CDR3 reads CASSPWVPQLAGSNTGELFF. For the CDR3, the DNA is TGTGCCAGCAGCCCGTGGGTCCCTCAACTAGCGGGGTCCAACACCGGGGAGCTGTTTTTT.

This clone was detected once. This chain uses TRBV6-1 with TRBJ2-5, with D possibly matching TRBD2 (6 bases). V lost 2 bases and J 2 bases, leaving 12 bases between the germline ends. This CDR3 spans 15 amino acids. Germline CDR1 MNHNS, CDR2 SASEGT. CDR3 in amino acids: CASSEPRLAQETQYF. The CDR3, as DNA: TGTGCCAGCAGTGAACCGAGGCTAGCGCAAGAGACCCAGTACTTC.

The rearrangement uses TRBV4-1 and TRBJ1-5, with 10 bases matching TRBD1. There are 17 residues in the CDR3. Germline-derived CDR1 and CDR2 are MGHRA and YSYEKL. J lost 5 bases, V lost 3 bases, and 10 bases had no gene match. The CDR3 region is CASSHPPGQGYHQPQHF. DNA for the CDR3: TGCGCCAGCAGCCATCCGCCGGGACAGGGGTACCATCAGCCCCAGCATTTT.

This chain links TRBV11-2 with TRBJ2-5, with D tentatively TRBD2 (5 bases). Trimming took 6 bases from V and 7 from J, leaving 15 bases between them. The CDR3 sequence is 13 residues long. The germline V gene encodes CDR1 SGHAT and CDR2 FQNNGV. In nucleotides, the CDR3 is TGTGCCAGCAGTGGCCCGGACCGGGGGACCCAGTACTTC. Protein: CASSGPDRGTQYF.

The chain employs TRBV14 and TRBJ2-5, with D unclear. V was trimmed by 1 base and J by 5 bases, leaving 11 bases between them. This CDR3 has 14 amino acids. CDR1 is SGHDN and CDR2 is FVKESK in the germline V gene. CDR3 nucleotides: TGTGCCAGCAGCCAAGGGGTTTATCCCGAGACCCAGTACTTC. Translated, it gives CASSQGVYPETQYF. Looking up the rest from reference TRBV14 and TRBJ2-5 gives the full variable domain: EAGVTQFPSHSVIEKGQTVTLRCDPISGHDNLYWYRRVMGKEIKFLLHFVKESKQDESGMPNNRFLAERTGGTYSTLKVQPAELEDSGVYFCASSQGVYPETQYFGPGTRLLVL.

The chain carries TRBV9 and TRBJ2-6; no clear D gene. Trimming removed 4 bases from V and 6 bases from J, with 14 bases in between. CDR3 length: 15 amino acids. In germline, CDR1 is SGDLS, CDR2 YYNGEE. The CDR3 here is CASSPHSEAANVLTF. DNA for the CDR3: TGTGCCAGCAGCCCACACAGCGAGGCGGCCAACGTCCTGACTTTC.

The chain links TRBV6-4 to TRBJ2-1, with D perhaps assigned TRBD1 or TRBD2 (6 bases each). The germline V gene has CDR1 MRHNA and CDR2 SNTAGT. The V gene lost 5 bases and the J gene lost 9 bases, with 14 bases spanning the gap. CDR3 length: 13 residues. The CDR3 region has the DNA TGTGCCAGCAGTATTGAGGGGGGCAGTGAGCAGTTCTTC. Translating gives CASSIEGGSEQFF.

The rearrangement joins TRBV28 to TRBJ1-2; D may be TRBD1 (6 bases). The CDR3 covers 14 residues. Germline values: CDR1 MDHEN, CDR2 SYDVKM. V was pared by 5 bases and J by 2 bases, with 12 bases between. The CDR3 sequence: CASSIQGTNYGYTF. The CDR3 nucleotides read TGTGCCAGCAGTATACAGGGAACCAACTATGGCTACACCTTC.

The CDR3 DNA is TGTGCCAGCAGCGTCCCCGTGGGGGCTAGCGAATTGAACACCGGGGAGCTGTTTTTT. It encodes CASSVPVGASELNTGELFF. The chain links TRBV9 to TRBJ2-2, with D possibly being TRBD1 or TRBD2 (6 bases each). This CDR3 has 19 residues. V lost 2 bases and J 1 base, leaving 21 bases between the germline ends. Looked up from germline, CDR1 is SGDLS and CDR2 is YYNGEE.

The chain couples TRBV30 to TRBJ2-2; D is undetermined. From germline, CDR1 is GTSNPN and CDR2 SVGIG (reference sequence). Deletions cut 2 bases from V and 9 bases from J, with 10 bases between. This CDR3 has 12 amino acids. The CDR3 here is CAWSPYTRELFF. For the CDR3, the DNA is TGTGCCTGGAGTCCTTATACACGGGAGCTGTTTTTT.

The chain recombines TRBV4-3 with TRBJ1-1, with D uncertain. V shed 0 bases and J shed 5 bases, with 16 bases lying between them. Germline V gene sequence: CDR1 LGHNA, CDR2 YSLEER. CDR3 length: 16 residues. In DNA, the CDR3 is TGCGCCAGCAGCCAAGACCCGGGTCCTGTGGGAACTGAAGCTTTCTTT. It yields the protein CASSQDPGPVGTEAFF.

The rearrangement joins TRBV30 to TRBJ2-5; 8 bases match TRBD2. V shed 5 bases, J shed 0 bases, and the junction held 8 bases outside the gene matches. CDR1 GTSNPN and CDR2 SVGIG come from the germline V gene (reference sequence). The CDR3 covers 15 residues. CDR3 sequence reads: CAWRTSGIHQETQYF. Here the CDR3 DNA reads TGTGCCTGGCGAACTAGCGGAATCCACCAAGAGACCCAGTACTTC.

Concerning this clone: The junction shows a germline mismatch at one end, possibly a read error. In DNA form, the CDR3 reads TGTGCCAACAGCGTAGTTTTTTCAGGGGATCGTGGCATTCAGTACTTC. Protein product: CANSVVFSGDRGIQYF. The J gene is TRBJ2-4, the V gene TRBV9; D may be TRBD1 (6 bases). Germline CDR1 is SGDLS and CDR2 is YYNGEE. The CDR3 runs to 16 residues.

The chain links TRBV4-1 to TRBJ1-6, with D perhaps TRBD1 (5 bases). V lost 1 base to trimming and J lost 7 bases, with 14 bases between them. The length of the CDR3 is 16 residues. Germline V gives CDR1 MGHRA, CDR2 YSYEKL. CDR3 amino acids: CASSQGGGAVNSPLHF. In DNA, the CDR3 is TGCGCCAGCAGCCAAGGGGGAGGGGCGGTAAATTCACCCCTCCACTTT.

V is TRBV9 and J is TRBJ2-3; the match to TRBD1 covers 9 bases. Germline V gene sequence: CDR1 SGDLS, CDR2 YYNGEE. Losses at the gene ends were 0 bases for V and 0 bases for J; bases not matched to a gene: 5. CDR3 length: 17 amino acids. The DNA of the CDR3 is TGTGCCAGCAGCGTAGAGCCCGGGACAGGGAGCACAGATACGCAGTATTTT. This encodes CASSVEPGTGSTDTQYF.